This TCR beta chain originates from a study of vaccination effects on CD4 cells after COVID-19 (dated by TCRdb to between 2021 and 2024). With regard to the full study: To identify antigen-specific CD4+ T cell clonotypes by their expansion, the ViraFEST assay first stimulated PBMC with viral peptide pools and then applied TCR sequencing. Across the study, the median time from the second dose to post-vaccine sampling was 72 days (range 14 to 241). A few million PBMC per well were cultured with 10 ug/ml peptides in IMDM containing around 5.3% human AB serum, around 9.7 IU/ml IL-2 and gentamicin. In both COVID-19 convalescent patients and infection-naive vaccine recipients, the study compared SARS-CoV-2 spike-specific CD4+ TCR repertoires from before mRNA vaccination with those from after it. Altogether, approximately 10 COVID-19 convalescent patients and a few SARS-CoV-2-naive healthy vaccine recipients made up the full study. The Oncomine TCR Beta short-read assay on an Illumina iSeq 100 was used to sequence cultures from other donors in the study.

Summary of the overall study and its limitations: Both infection-induced and vaccine-induced clones contracted markedly at late post-vaccination timepoints, which is consistent with waning T cell responses. Among healthy vaccine recipients, nearly all vaccine-induced clones were SARS-CoV-2 mono-reactive, and only 1 of 255 was cross-reactive with common cold coronaviruses. The study was limited by a small number of convalescent patients, and early post-infection timepoints were lacking.

CDR1 and CDR2, per the germline V gene, are SNHLY and FYNNEI. Trimming at the junction amounts to 6 bases on V and 1 base on J, and the germline ends lie 12 bases apart. Measured from the cysteine to the phenylalanine, the CDR3 is 14 residues long. This entry keeps only the CDR3 DNA: 42 bases, framed from base 1. After less than eleven days of culture, CD4+ T cells were isolated with the EasySep CD4+ T cell isolation kit. Each participant got two doses of an mRNA SARS-CoV-2 vaccine, either BNT162b2 or mRNA-1273. Negative nucleocapsid antibody results before and after vaccination confirmed that the healthy vaccine recipients had no prior SARS-CoV-2 infection. Half of the culture medium was replaced with fresh IL-2-containing medium on days 3 and 7. Each peptide stimulation condition was cultured in triplicate wells unless otherwise noted. Using Ficoll-Paque Plus gradient centrifugation, PBMC were separated from whole blood and then either used fresh or cryopreserved at -140C. The QIAamp micro DNA kit was used to extract genomic DNA from the cultured CD4+ T cells.

Regarding this clone: The antigen it binds to is not known. Base qualities are missing; no much larger clone stands one base away.

The library was made by the immunoSEQ multiplex PCR assay. DNA from the cultured and isolated CD4+ T cells underwent TCR beta CDR3 sequencing. The paper's data handling went like this. Non-productive TCR sequences were discarded, and reads were trimmed to the CDR3 region, with only CDR3s of 7 or more amino acids retained. The MANAFEST web app was used to identify antigen-specific clonotypes by comparing expansion in peptide wells with expansion in reference cultures. To count as positive, a clone had to show expansion at FDR<0.05 compared with the reference and with all other wells, an odds ratio above 5, and a frequency above 0.1% in two replicate wells. A clonotype was called cross-reactive if it was significantly expanded both in SARS-CoV-2 spike wells and in at least one common cold coronavirus spike condition. Levenshtein distance calculated with the stringdist R package was used to assess CDR3 similarity, and unrooted trees were constructed with ape in R 3.6.1. Here the immuneACCESS table is served through TCRdb, limited to in-frame sequences with V and J called. Missing clones are a known gap in these copies; in checked studies unresolved V genes cover under half, and the rest lacks a known reason. V, J and clone size were drawn from that table, and D and trimming were deduced from the DNA. This sample has over 45,000 clones in its table, and about three quarters of those were observed once. Around 6.7% of the sample comes from the top ten.

Source: CD4+ T cells from PBMCs cultured without peptide, taken after COVID-19 vaccination. The chain is assembled from TRBV2 and TRBJ1-1; the D gene lacks a confident call. This clonotype was obtained from a human donor who received a COVID-19 vaccine. CDR3 region: CASRTQNGNTEAFF. The nucleotides are TGTGCCAGCAGGACACAGAATGGGAACACTGAAGCTTTCTTT.